The clone carrying this T cell receptor beta chain was detected only a few times. Its antigen remains unidentified. This record belongs to a study of cytomegalovirus exposure and HLA in healthy donors. Study overall: An analysis done earlier identified about 120 million unique TCR beta sequences from 200 million or so T cells.

PCR used 60 Vbeta primers and 13 Jbeta primers. Using immunoSEQ multiplex PCR, the repertoire was profiled, and TCRdb retains in-frame clones only, with some absent. The repertoire holds approximately 140,000 clones, with about 80% as singletons. The V end was cut by 2 bases, the J end by 6 bases, with 10 bases between. The germline V gene encodes CDR1 SGHTA and CDR2 FQGTGA. The CDR3 loop spans 13 amino acids. Study-wide results and caveats: Per published reports, the classifier diagnosed cytomegalovirus status with high specificity and sensitivity.

The chain combines TRBV7-3 with TRBJ1-1, with D hard to call. The sequencing input was PBMCs. The TCR originated in a woman aged 40-49 years in good health and CMV-seronegative. The CDR3 coding sequence is TGTGCCAGCAGCTTATCTAAGGACTCTGAAGCTTTCTTT. It yields the protein CASSLSKDSEAFF.